The 8 T cell receptor beta chains below come from one sample, sequenced in a study of T cell responses to AZD1222 COVID-19 vaccine. Using immunoSEQ multiplex PCR, the repertoire was profiled, and TCRdb retains in-frame clones only, with some absent. The repertoire holds about 110,000 clones, with 88% as singletons. The sample here was peripheral blood, taken on day 0 of MenACWY control vaccination. The receptor set was obtained from an adult in good health.

This clone appeared a few times. This rearrangement joins TRBV9 to TRBJ1-1, with D unresolved. Germline CDR1 and CDR2: SGDLS and YYNGEE. The CDR3 spans 15 residues. Trimming left V 0 bases short and J 3 bases short, with 12 bases between. The CDR3 is CASSVGVQAHTEAFF. The CDR3 nucleotides are TGTGCCAGCAGCGTAGGGGTCCAGGCCCACACTGAAGCTTTCTTT.

V is TRBV9 and J is TRBJ2-7; 7 bases line up with TRBD1. V trimming: 4 bases; J trimming: 1 base; junction bases outside the gene matches: 11. The germline CDR1 and CDR2 sequences are SGDLS and YYNGEE. The CDR3 runs 16 residues. The CDR3 nucleotides are TGTGCCAGCAGCTCCAGTGGGGGACAGACTTCCTACGAGCAGTACTTC. Translation gives CASSSSGGQTSYEQYF.

V and J are TRBV10-3 and TRBJ1-6; 7 positions match TRBD1. The CDR3 is made up of 16 amino acids. Germline CDR1 and CDR2: ENHRY and SYGVKD. V gave up 3 bases and J gave up 5 bases; unmatched junction bases: 7. The CDR3 bases are TGTGCCATCAGTGAACCAGACAGGGCTAATAATTCACCCCTCCACTTT. Residues: CAISEPDRANNSPLHF.

The chain joins TRBV4-3 to TRBJ1-5, with D unresolved. V was cut by 0 bases and J by 0 bases, with 9 bases left in between. CDR3 length: 16 amino acids. Looked up from germline, CDR1 is LGHNA and CDR2 is YSLEER. CDR3 residues: CASSQEPLNSNQPQHF. Written as DNA, the CDR3 is TGCGCCAGCAGCCAAGAACCCCTGAATAGCAATCAGCCCCAGCATTTT.

This rearrangement joins TRBV19 to TRBJ2-5; D call uncertain. CDR1 and CDR2 from the germline V gene are LNHDA and SQIVND (reference sequence). The V end was cut by 4 bases, the J end by 0 bases, with 0 bases between. There are 11 residues in the CDR3. The CDR3 protein is CASSNQETQYF. The CDR3 nucleotides read TGTGCCAGTAGTAACCAAGAGACCCAGTACTTC.

The chain links TRBV4-3 to TRBJ2-7; 8 positions agree with TRBD2. Germline CDR1 and CDR2: LGHNA and YSLEER. The V gene end was trimmed by 0 bases and the J gene end by 5 bases; junction bases not matched to a gene: 9. The CDR3 extends over 16 amino acids. The DNA of the CDR3 is TGCGCCAGCAGCCAAGATAGACGGGGACTAGGGGACGAGCAGTACTTC. It codes for CASSQDRRGLGDEQYF.

The rearrangement links TRBV6-6 to TRBJ2-2; maybe TRBD1 (6 bases). CDR1 is MNHNY, CDR2 SVGAGI, per germline (reference sequence). This CDR3 has 15 residues. The V end lost 2 bases, the J end lost 1 base, and 8 bases lay between the germline ends. In DNA, the CDR3 is TGTGCCAGCAGTTACCTGGGACAGAACACCGGGGAGCTGTTTTTT. It translates to CASSYLGQNTGELFF.

CDR3 coding DNA: TGTGCCAGCAGTTACCTTGGACAGGGAAAAGAGACCCAGTACTTC. It is translated as CASSYLGQGKETQYF. V is TRBV6-5 and J is TRBJ2-5; 8 positions agree with TRBD1. Trimming cost V 2 bases and J 3 bases; bases outside gene matches: 5. Germline V gene data show CDR1 as MNHEY and CDR2 as SVGAGI. The CDR3 has 15 residues.